Listed below are T cell receptor beta chains from one sample, sequenced in a study of blood T cell repertoires in COVID-19. The data were produced by immunoSEQ multiplex PCR, yet TCRdb's version contains in-frame clones alone and is incomplete. In the table there are about 150,000 clones, roughly 90% of which are singletons. Sequencing was performed on PBMCs or T cells enriched from blood (not recorded which). The source is a woman in her twenties or thirties with acute COVID-19. The CDR3 runs from the conserved cysteine through the conserved F or W.

CASSVSGIRDQPQHF TRBJ1-5 TRBV9
CASRGHPSGANVLTF TRBJ2-6 TRBV28
CASSGQPQETQYF TRBJ2-5 TRBV6-5
CASSLTGSYGYTF TRBJ1-2 TRBV27
CAWKSVSAGGEQFF TRBJ2-1 TRBV30
CASSLGAGLANNEQFF TRBJ2-1 TRBV7-9
CASSLTGGLDEQYF TRBJ2-7 TRBV5-1
CASSRGQTPYEQYF TRBJ2-7 TRBV5-1
CASSSTSGSFAEQFF TRBJ2-1 TRBV5-1
CASSQFTGLAKNIQYF TRBJ2-4 TRBV7-8
CASSLVLSSYEQYF TRBJ2-7 TRBV5-1
CASTGQRETQYF TRBJ2-5 TRBV18
CASSQGLADYEQYF TRBJ2-7 TRBV4-2
CASSQGLAGGGQFF TRBJ2-1 TRBV4-3
CASRTGGTDQPQHF TRBJ1-5 TRBV19
CASRASSGGYEQYF TRBJ2-7 TRBV2
CASSLARDSGNTIYF TRBJ1-3 TRBV7-9
CASSFSDRFNQPQHF TRBJ1-5 TRBV28
CASSPGGGYTF TRBJ1-2 TRBV3-1/TRBV3-2
CASSIPRQGNQPQHF TRBJ1-5 TRBV19
CEYRFTEAFF TRBJ1-1 TRBV27
CATNREYSNQPQHF TRBJ1-5 TRBV19
CASSLLGNNEQFF TRBJ2-1 TRBV7-3
CASNSVRYTEAFF TRBJ1-1 TRBV19
CASSQDSHALNTGELFF TRBJ2-2 TRBV4-3
CSVEGLAGGHQFF TRBJ2-1 TRBV29-1
CASSQAADRTNYGYTF TRBJ1-2 TRBV3-1/TRBV3-2
CASNLNRDRAYNEQFF TRBJ2-1 TRBV28
CSVARPGSMPYEQYF TRBJ2-7 TRBV29-1
CASSFYGRGSGETQYF TRBJ2-5 TRBV7-9
CASSLGQQGSVYGYTF TRBJ1-2 TRBV5-6
CASIARDIENTEAFF TRBJ1-1 TRBV6-6
CASSQRERDNEQFF TRBJ2-1 TRBV19
CASSLTSGYNEQFF TRBJ2-1 TRBV5-1
CASSSDYYNSPLHF TRBJ1-6 TRBV7-3
CASSLVKVGSDTQYF TRBJ2-3 TRBV4-3
CASSTSVGGGGTQYF TRBJ2-3 TRBV6-5
CASSYGAAQETQYF TRBJ2-5 TRBV6-2/TRBV6-3
CASTLNPGQGARSNTEAFF TRBJ1-1 TRBV19
CASSRRLLSTNEKLFF TRBJ1-4 TRBV3-1/TRBV3-2
CASRETSGGLLTGELFF TRBJ2-2 TRBV7-9
CASSLAQRPDTQYF TRBJ2-3 TRBV5-6
CSVDILGAEAFF TRBJ1-1 TRBV29-1
CASSLRGYVNTGELFF TRBJ2-2 TRBV5-8
CASSPGQGIYEQYF TRBJ2-7 TRBV28
CALEGAGRNSGNTIYF TRBJ1-3 TRBV7-9
CSVASDRGGGAFF TRBJ1-1 TRBV29-1
CASDPRGGGYTF TRBJ1-2 TRBV28
CASSPSGLAYNEQFF TRBJ2-1 TRBV7-2
CASSLMGRVVGGYTF TRBJ1-2 TRBV5-1
CASSLYSRGLNEQFF TRBJ2-1 TRBV11-2
CASSYLSGGANVLTF TRBJ2-6 TRBV6-2/TRBV6-3
CASSIGGSSYSYEQYF TRBJ2-7 TRBV19
CATRGGTNEKLFF TRBJ1-4 TRBV15